The 20 T cell receptor beta chains below all came from one sample that was sequenced in a study of blood T cells in healthy people across ages. Combining a sample-barcoded 5' primer with a J-beta primer mix, a second PCR ran for roughly 6 to 11 cycles. MiXCR, run by TCRdb on the 5' RACE reads, gives a single entry per CDR3 protein. The sample includes hundreds of thousands of distinct CDR3 sequences, 20% to 25% of them seen just once. The specimen was blood. These receptors all stem from a man between 65 and 79 years old in good health.

The V and J genes are TRBV7-2 and TRBJ1-4, with D possibly being TRBD1 (5 bases). V was trimmed by 5 bases and J by 5 bases, leaving 15 bases between them. The CDR3 has 15 residues. Germline V CDR1 and CDR2: SGHTA, FQGNSA. The chain's CDR3 is CASSRGGRENEKLFF. In nucleotides, the CDR3 is TGTGCCAGCAGCAGGGGTGGCAGGGAGAATGAAAAACTGTTTTTT.

This clonotype appeared a few times. The CDR3 DNA reads as TGTGCCACCAGTGAGCCGCAAAACAATGAGCAGTTCTTC. This translates into CATSEPQNNEQFF. The gene calls are TRBV24-1 and TRBJ2-1; D unclear. V was shortened by 4 bases and J by 5 bases, with 8 bases between the two germline ends. Germline CDR1 is KGHDR and CDR2 is SFDVKD. The CDR3 length is 13 residues.

The V gene is TRBV20-1, the J gene TRBJ2-5, with 11 bases matching TRBD2. Germline CDR1 is DFQATT and CDR2 is SNEGSKA (reference sequence). The CDR3 totals 15 residues. After removal of 4 bases from V and 2 bases from J, the junction contained 6 bases not matched to a gene. CDR3: CSATRLAGQQETQYF. In DNA, the CDR3 is TGCAGTGCTACTAGACTAGCGGGACAACAAGAGACCCAGTACTTC.

The V call is TRBV20-1, the J call TRBJ2-5; 12 positions agree with TRBD2. The DNA matches TRBJ2-7 better at its end, which makes the J call doubtful. Germline V gene lookup returns CDR1 DFQATT and CDR2 SNEGSKA (reference sequence). The CDR3 runs 13 residues. CDR3: CSSKLAGGIEQYF. CDR3 nucleotides: TGCAGTTCTAAACTAGCGGGAGGAATCGAGCAGTACTTC.

This clonotype came up many times. The V and J genes are TRBV29-1 and TRBJ2-1; the match to TRBD1 covers 7 bases. This CDR3 region has 13 residues. V shed 5 bases, J shed 4 bases, and the junction held 5 bases outside the gene matches. Germline CDR1 reads SQVTM; CDR2 reads ANQGSEA. The CDR3 loop is CSVNSGGYNEQFF. The CDR3, as DNA: TGCAGCGTTAATTCAGGGGGTTACAATGAGCAGTTCTTC.

The chain carries TRBV12-3 or TRBV12-4 and TRBJ2-7; TRBD2 matches 8 bases. V was pared by 3 bases and J by 2 bases, with 6 bases of the junction left unmatched. The CDR3 is made up of 15 amino acids. CDR3: CASSFVGLGPYEQYF. The CDR3 bases are TGTGCCAGCAGTTTTGTGGGACTAGGGCCCTACGAGCAGTACTTC.

The V and J genes are TRBV12-5 and TRBJ1-1; D is possibly TRBD1 (5 bases). From germline, CDR1 is LGHNT and CDR2 FRNRAP. The CDR3 extends over 12 amino acids. The V end lost 6 bases, the J end lost 11 bases, and 16 bases lay between the germline ends. The chain's CDR3 is CASGQDIPVAFF. The DNA of the CDR3 is TGTGCTAGTGGCCAGGACATCCCTGTGGCTTTCTTT. Using reference TRBV12-5 and TRBJ1-1 for the parts outside the CDR3, the full variable domain is DARVTQTPRHKVTEMGQEVTMRCQPILGHNTVFWYRQTMMQGLELLAYFRNRAPLDDSGMPKDRFSAEMPDATLATLKIQPSEPRDSAVYFCASGQDIPVAFFGQGTRLTVV.

This clonotype has ten or more counts. The chain joins TRBV7-2 to TRBJ2-3, with unresolved D. Trimming took off 2 bases at V and 1 base at J, with 13 bases between the two ends. The CDR3 length is 16 residues. From germline, CDR1 is SGHTA and CDR2 FQGNSA. The CDR3 bases are TGTGCCAGCAGCTTAATGCCGGGTGAAGGCACAGATACGCAGTATTTT. It is translated as CASSLMPGEGTDTQYF.

V is TRBV7-6 and J is TRBJ1-1, with D unresolved. V lost 3 bases and J 5 bases, leaving 7 bases between the germline ends. Germline CDR1 reads SGHVS; CDR2 reads FNYEAQ. The CDR3 contains 12 residues. The CDR3: CASSFPNTEAFF. CDR3 in DNA: TGTGCCAGCAGCTTCCCGAATACTGAAGCTTTCTTT.

The chain is built from TRBV6-2 or TRBV6-3 and TRBJ2-3, with a tentative D call TRBD2 (5 bases). Germline V gene lookup returns CDR1 MNHEY and CDR2 SVGEGT. The CDR3 runs to 12 residues. V lost 8 bases and J 6 bases, leaving 12 bases between the germline ends. The DNA for the CDR3 is TGTGCCAGCTGTACTAGTTTCGATACGCAGTATTTT. As protein: CASCTSFDTQYF.

J is TRBJ1-5 and V is TRBV19; possible D gene TRBD1, 5 bases. V dropped 7 bases and J dropped 1 base, with 17 bases sitting between them. The germline V gene encodes CDR1 LNHDA and CDR2 SQIVND (reference sequence). This CDR3 has 16 amino acids. CDR3 nucleotides: TGTGCCAGTATTGGGGACGCAGGGTCCAGCAATCAGCCCCAGCATTTT. This gives the protein CASIGDAGSSNQPQHF.

The chain couples TRBV10-3 to TRBJ2-7; 7 bases are a match to TRBD1. Germline assignment: CDR1 ENHRY and CDR2 SYGVKD. Trimming cost V 6 bases and J 0 bases; bases outside gene matches: 2. CDR3 length: 13 amino acids. The CDR3 nucleotides read TGTGCCATCAGACGGGACAGCTCCTACGAGCAGTACTTC. Protein product: CAIRRDSSYEQYF.

The rearrangement uses TRBV6-5 and TRBJ2-1; D is undetermined. Germline values: CDR1 MNHEY, CDR2 SVGAGI. The CDR3 is 14 amino acids. Trimming shortened V by 0 bases and J by 10 bases, and 13 bases separated the two germline ends. Here the CDR3 DNA reads TGTGCCAGCAGTTACTCGCACGCTGTCAAGGAGCAGTTCTTC. This codes for CASSYSHAVKEQFF.

The chain has TRBV18 and TRBJ2-2; 13 nucleotides match TRBD2. CDR3 length equals 15 residues. J was trimmed by 7 bases and V by 5 bases; bases with no gene match: 4. From germline, CDR1 is KGHSH and CDR2 LQKENI. The DNA of the CDR3 is TGTGCCAGCTCAAGGACTAGCGGGAGCGGCGGGGAGCTGTTTTTT. Translated, it gives CASSRTSGSGGELFF.

This chain uses TRBV6-5 with TRBJ2-5; 8 positions match TRBD1. TRBJ2-7 explains the end of the DNA better; the J call may be wrong. The CDR3 is 12 residues long. Germline CDR1 MNHEY, CDR2 SVGAGI. CDR3 DNA sequence: TGTGCCAGCTCAGGGGGCCCCTACGAGCAGTACTTC. Translation gives CASSGGPYEQYF.

This chain joins TRBV10-3 and TRBJ2-6; maybe TRBD2 (5 bases). V was clipped by 0 bases and J by 6 bases, with 6 bases between them. This CDR3 region has 14 residues. CDR1 and CDR2 (germline): ENHRY, SYGVKD. CDR3 residues: CAISESGEANVLTF. Here the CDR3 DNA reads TGTGCCATCAGTGAGTCGGGAGAGGCCAACGTCCTGACTTTC.

This chain links TRBV6-6 with TRBJ2-5; 8 positions agree with TRBD2. Germline V CDR1 and CDR2: MNHNY, SVGAGI (reference sequence). The CDR3 has 16 residues. V trimming: 5 bases; J trimming: 5 bases; junction bases outside the gene matches: 13. CDR3 in DNA: TGTGCCAGCAGTCCGGGACTAGGGGGTTACGGGGAGACCCAGTACTTC. Translation: CASSPGLGGYGETQYF.

This clonotype has only a few counts. This likely comes from a read error, as the CDR3 has no conserved phenylalanine or tryptophan at its end. This sequence joins TRBV11-2 and TRBJ1-5, with a tentative D call TRBD1 (5 bases). The V gene lost 0 bases and the J gene lost 4 bases, with 10 bases spanning the gap. The CDR3 totals 15 residues. Germline V gives CDR1 SGHAT, CDR2 FQNNGV. The CDR3 sequence: CASSLDQGGNQPQHL. The CDR3, as DNA: TGTGCCAGCAGCTTAGATCAGGGAGGGAATCAGCCCCAGCATCTT.

The chain joins TRBV5-5 to TRBJ1-1; 10 bases line up with TRBD1. V was pared by 4 bases and J by 7 bases, with 10 bases of the junction left unmatched. CDR3 length equals 15 residues. Germline CDR1 reads SGHKS; CDR2 reads YYEKEE (reference sequence). CDR3 nucleotides: TGTGCCAGCAGCCCCGGACAGGGGGGGCCGTTTGAAGCTTTCTTT. Translation gives CASSPGQGGPFEAFF.

This clonotype turned up a few times. The rearrangement joins TRBV19 to TRBJ1-5; 7 bases are a match to TRBD1. This CDR3 has 14 residues. V trimming: 8 bases; J trimming: 0 bases; junction bases outside the gene matches: 4. Per the germline V gene, CDR1 is LNHDA and CDR2 is SQIVND (reference sequence). Here the CDR3 DNA reads TGTGCCAGTGGGGGACAGTATAGCAATCAGCCCCAGCATTTT. As protein: CASGGQYSNQPQHF.